This TCR beta chain was captured by sequencing in a study of human T cells and chemical hapten exposure. On the study more broadly: Each week of the roughly 26-week study, patients had diphenylcyclopropenone applied to the scalp.

Time point defined: patch test 1, 2 weeks after DPC sensitization. As for treatment: therapeutic diphenylcyclopropenone sensitization with weekly scalp DPC. Donors, patients with alopecia ranging from 18 to 70 years old and judged suitable for DPC, provided samples. TCRdb redid the calling of the RACE reads with MiXCR, one entry per CDR3 protein. The sample shows about 99,000 distinct CDR3 sequences, approximately 13% of them seen only once. This clonotype has more than one count but fewer than ten. This material consisted of whole blood, taken in connection with sensitization to the hapten diphenylcyclopropenone (DPC). This receptor was identified in a middle-aged woman with alopecia areata. Some clones in this sample may be carry-over from other donors' samples.

The CDR3 sequence is CSARQQTNTGELFF. The CDR3 region has the DNA TGCAGTGCTAGACAGCAGACGAACACCGGGGAGCTGTTTTTT. This chain uses TRBV20-1 with TRBJ2-2, with D uncertain. Germline-derived CDR1 and CDR2 are DFQATT and SNEGSKA (reference sequence). V lost 2 bases and J lost 0, with 7 bases in between. CDR3 length: 14 amino acids.